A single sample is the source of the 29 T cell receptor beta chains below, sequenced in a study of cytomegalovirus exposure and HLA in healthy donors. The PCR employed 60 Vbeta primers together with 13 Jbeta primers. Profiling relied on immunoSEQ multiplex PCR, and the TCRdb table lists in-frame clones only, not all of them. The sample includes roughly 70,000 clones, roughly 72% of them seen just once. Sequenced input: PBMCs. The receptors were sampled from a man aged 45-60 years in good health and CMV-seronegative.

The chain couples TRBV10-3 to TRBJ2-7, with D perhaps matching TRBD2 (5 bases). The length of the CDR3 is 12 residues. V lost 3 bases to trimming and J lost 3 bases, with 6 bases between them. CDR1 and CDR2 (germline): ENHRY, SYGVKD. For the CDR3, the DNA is TGTGCCATCAGTGACGGGGACTACGAGCAGTACTTC. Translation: CAISDGDYEQYF.

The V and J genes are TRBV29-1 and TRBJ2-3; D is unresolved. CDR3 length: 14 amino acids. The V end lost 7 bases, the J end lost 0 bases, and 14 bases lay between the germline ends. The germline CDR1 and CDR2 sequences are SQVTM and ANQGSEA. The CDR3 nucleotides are TGCAGCGCATTAGCTCGGTTTAGCACAGATACGCAGTATTTT. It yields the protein CSALARFSTDTQYF.

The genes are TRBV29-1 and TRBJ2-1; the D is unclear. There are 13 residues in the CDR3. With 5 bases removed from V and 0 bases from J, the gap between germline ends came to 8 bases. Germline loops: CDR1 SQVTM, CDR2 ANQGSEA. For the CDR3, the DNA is TGCAGCGTTCTGGGCAGCTCCTACAATGAGCAGTTCTTC. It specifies CSVLGSSYNEQFF.

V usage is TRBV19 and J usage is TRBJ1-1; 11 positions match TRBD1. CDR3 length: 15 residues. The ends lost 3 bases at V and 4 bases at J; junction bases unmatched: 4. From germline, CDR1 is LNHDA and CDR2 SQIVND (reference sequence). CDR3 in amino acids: CASSIYGTGGTEAFF. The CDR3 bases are TGTGCCAGTAGTATTTATGGGACAGGGGGCACTGAAGCTTTCTTT.

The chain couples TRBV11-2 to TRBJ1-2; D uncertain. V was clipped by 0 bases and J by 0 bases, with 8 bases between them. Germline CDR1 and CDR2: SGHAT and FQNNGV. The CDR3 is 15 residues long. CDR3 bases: TGTGCCAGCAGCTTAGAGTGGCAGACTAACTATGGCTACACCTTC. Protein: CASSLEWQTNYGYTF.

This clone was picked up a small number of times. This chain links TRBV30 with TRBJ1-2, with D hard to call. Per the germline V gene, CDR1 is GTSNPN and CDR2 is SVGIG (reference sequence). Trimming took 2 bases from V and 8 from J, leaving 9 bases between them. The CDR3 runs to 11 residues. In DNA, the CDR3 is TGTGCCTGGAGTTCATGGAGGGGCTACACCTTC. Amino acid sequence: CAWSSWRGYTF. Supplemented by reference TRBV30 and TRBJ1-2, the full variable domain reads SQTIHQWPATLVQPVGSPLSLECTVEGTSNPNLYWYRQAAGRGLQLLFYSVGIGQISSEVPQNLSASRPQDRQFILSSKKLLLSDSGFYLCAWSSWRGYTFGSGTRLTVV.

This CDR3 is CASSYVAATEAFF. In nucleotides, the CDR3 is TGTGCCAGCAGTTACGTCGCTGCGACTGAAGCTTTCTTT. The chain links TRBV6-6 to TRBJ1-1; no reliable D call. V was cut by 2 bases and J by 5 bases, with 9 bases left in between. This CDR3 contains 13 residues. CDR1 is MNHNY, CDR2 SVGAGI, per germline (reference sequence).

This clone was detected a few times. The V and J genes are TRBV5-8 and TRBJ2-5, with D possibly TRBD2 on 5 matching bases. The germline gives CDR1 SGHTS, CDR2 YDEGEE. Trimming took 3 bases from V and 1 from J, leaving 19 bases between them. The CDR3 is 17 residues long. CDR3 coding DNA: TGTGCCAGCAGCTCCCCGGGAAAAAGGAGAGGCCAAGAGACCCAGTACTTC. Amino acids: CASSSPGKRRGQETQYF. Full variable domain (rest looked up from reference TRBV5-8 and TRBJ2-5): EAGVTQSPTHLIKTRGQQATLRCSPISGHTSVYWYQQALGLGLQFLLWYDEGEERNRGNFPPRFSGRQFPNYSSELNVNALELEDSALYLCASSSPGKRRGQETQYFGPGTRLLVL.

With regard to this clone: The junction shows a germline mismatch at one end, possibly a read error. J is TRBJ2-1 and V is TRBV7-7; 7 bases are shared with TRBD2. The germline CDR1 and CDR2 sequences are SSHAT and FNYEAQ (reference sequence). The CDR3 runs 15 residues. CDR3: CASSLELAPGDEQFF. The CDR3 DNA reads TGTGCTAGCAGCTTAGAACTAGCGCCTGGGGATGAGCAGTTCTTC.

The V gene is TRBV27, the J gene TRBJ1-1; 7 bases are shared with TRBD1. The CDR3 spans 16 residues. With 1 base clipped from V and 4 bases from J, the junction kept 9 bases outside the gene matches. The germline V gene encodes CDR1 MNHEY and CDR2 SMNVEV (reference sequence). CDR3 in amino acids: CASSLFRGARGTEAFF. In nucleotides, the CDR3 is TGTGCCAGCAGTTTATTCAGGGGGGCTAGAGGCACTGAAGCTTTCTTT.

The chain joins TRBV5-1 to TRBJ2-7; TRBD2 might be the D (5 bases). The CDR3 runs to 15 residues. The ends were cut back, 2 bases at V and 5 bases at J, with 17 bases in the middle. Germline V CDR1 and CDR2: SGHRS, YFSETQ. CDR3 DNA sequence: TGCGCCAGCAGCTTAATGCCCGAGGGCACCCACGAGCAGTACTTC. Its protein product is CASSLMPEGTHEQYF.

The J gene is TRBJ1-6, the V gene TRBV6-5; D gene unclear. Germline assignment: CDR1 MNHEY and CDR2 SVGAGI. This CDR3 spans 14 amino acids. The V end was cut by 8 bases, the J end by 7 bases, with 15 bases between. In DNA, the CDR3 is TGTGCCAGCCGTGGAGGGTGGAACAATTCACCCCTCCACTTT. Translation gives CASRGGWNNSPLHF.

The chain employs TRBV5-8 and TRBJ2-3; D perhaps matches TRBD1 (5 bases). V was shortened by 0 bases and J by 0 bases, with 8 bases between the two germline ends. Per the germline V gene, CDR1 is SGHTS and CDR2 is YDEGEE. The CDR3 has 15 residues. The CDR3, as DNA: TGTGCCAGCAGCTTGGGTCAGGGTAGCACAGATACGCAGTATTTT. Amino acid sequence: CASSLGQGSTDTQYF.

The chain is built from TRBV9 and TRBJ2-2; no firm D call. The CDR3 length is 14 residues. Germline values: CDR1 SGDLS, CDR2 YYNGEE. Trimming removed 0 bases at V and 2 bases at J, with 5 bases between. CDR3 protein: CASSVGDNTGELFF. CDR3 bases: TGTGCCAGCAGCGTAGGAGATAACACCGGGGAGCTGTTTTTT.

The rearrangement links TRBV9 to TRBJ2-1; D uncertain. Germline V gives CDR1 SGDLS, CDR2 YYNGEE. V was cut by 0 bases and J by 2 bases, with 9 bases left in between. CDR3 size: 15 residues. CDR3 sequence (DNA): TGTGCCAGCAGCGTAGATTACGGTACCTACAATGAGCAGTTCTTC. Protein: CASSVDYGTYNEQFF.

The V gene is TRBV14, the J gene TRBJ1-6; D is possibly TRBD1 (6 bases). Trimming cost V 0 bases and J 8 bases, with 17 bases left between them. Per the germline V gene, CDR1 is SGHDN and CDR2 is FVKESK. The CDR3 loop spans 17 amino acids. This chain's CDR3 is CASSQDPTGFRHSPLHF. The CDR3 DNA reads TGTGCCAGCAGCCAAGACCCTACAGGGTTTCGGCATTCACCCCTCCACTTT.

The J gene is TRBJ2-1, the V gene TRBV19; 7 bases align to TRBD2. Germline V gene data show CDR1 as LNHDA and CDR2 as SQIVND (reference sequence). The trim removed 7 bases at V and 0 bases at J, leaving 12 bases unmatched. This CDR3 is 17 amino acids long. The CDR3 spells CASTPRGGRSSYNEQFF. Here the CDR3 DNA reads TGTGCCAGTACCCCTAGAGGCGGGAGAAGCTCCTACAATGAGCAGTTCTTC.

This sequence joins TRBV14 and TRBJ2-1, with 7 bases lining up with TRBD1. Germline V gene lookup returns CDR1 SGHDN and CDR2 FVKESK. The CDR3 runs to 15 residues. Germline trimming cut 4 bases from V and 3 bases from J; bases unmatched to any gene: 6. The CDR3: CASSLIRDSYNEQFF. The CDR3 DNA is TGTGCCAGCAGCCTAATCCGGGACAGCTACAATGAGCAGTTCTTC.

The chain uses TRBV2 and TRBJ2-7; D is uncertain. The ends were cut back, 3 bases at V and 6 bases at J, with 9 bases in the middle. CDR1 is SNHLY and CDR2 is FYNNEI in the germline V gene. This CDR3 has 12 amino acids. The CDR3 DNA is TGTGCCAGCAGTGAGGCTAGTGCCGAGCAGTACTTC. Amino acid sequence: CASSEASAEQYF.

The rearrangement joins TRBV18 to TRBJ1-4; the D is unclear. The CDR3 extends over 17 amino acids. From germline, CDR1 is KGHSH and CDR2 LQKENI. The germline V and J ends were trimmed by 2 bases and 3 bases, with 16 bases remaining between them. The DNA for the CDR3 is TGTGCCAGCTCACCAAAGGGCTTATCCGGGGCTAATGAAAAACTGTTTTTT. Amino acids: CASSPKGLSGANEKLFF. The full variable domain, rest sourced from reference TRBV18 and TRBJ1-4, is NAGVMQNPRHLVRRRGQEARLRCSPMKGHSHVYWYRQLPEEGLKFMVYLQKENIIDESGMPKERFSAEFPKEGPSILRIQQVVRGDSAAYFCASSPKGLSGANEKLFFGSGTQLSVL.

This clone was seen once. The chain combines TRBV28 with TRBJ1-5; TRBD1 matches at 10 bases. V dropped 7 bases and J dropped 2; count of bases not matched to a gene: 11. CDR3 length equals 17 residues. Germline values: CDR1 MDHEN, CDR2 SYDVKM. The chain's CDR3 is CASIGFRDRGRNQPQHF. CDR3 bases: TGTGCCAGCATAGGTTTCCGGGACAGGGGCCGCAATCAGCCCCAGCATTTT.

CDR3 region: CASSQSSVMNTEAFF. CDR3 nucleotides: TGTGCCAGCTCACAGTCCAGCGTCATGAACACTGAAGCTTTCTTT. The V gene is TRBV18, the J gene TRBJ1-1; D gene ambiguous. The V gene's germline CDR1 is KGHSH and CDR2 LQKENI. V was shortened by 4 bases and J by 0 bases, with 12 bases between the two germline ends. The CDR3 is 15 residues long.

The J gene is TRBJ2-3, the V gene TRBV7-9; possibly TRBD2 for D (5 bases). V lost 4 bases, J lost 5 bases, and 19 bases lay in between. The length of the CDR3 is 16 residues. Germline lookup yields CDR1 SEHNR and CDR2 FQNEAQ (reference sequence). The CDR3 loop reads CASSSGLLPGEDTQYF. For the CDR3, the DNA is TGTGCCAGCAGCTCCGGCCTCCTCCCCGGGGAAGATACGCAGTATTTT.

Here the CDR3 DNA reads TGTGCCAGCAGCTCAGGGGTAAGAGCCAGCCAAGAGACCCAGTACTTC. Residues: CASSSGVRASQETQYF. This chain joins TRBV7-2 and TRBJ2-5; weak D call: TRBD1 (6 bases). The germline V gene has CDR1 SGHTA and CDR2 FQGNSA. Trimming removed 4 bases at V and 1 base at J, with 16 bases between. The CDR3 loop spans 16 amino acids.

Written as DNA, the CDR3 is TGTGCCAGCAGCCAAGATCCCTCGGACAGAAATCAGCCCCAGCATTTT. This codes for CASSQDPSDRNQPQHF. The V gene is TRBV4-2, the J gene TRBJ1-5; the D gene is possibly TRBD1 (6 bases). The CDR3 loop spans 16 amino acids. CDR1 is LGHNA and CDR2 is YNFKEQ in the germline V gene. Trimming left V 0 bases short and J 4 bases short, with 13 bases between.

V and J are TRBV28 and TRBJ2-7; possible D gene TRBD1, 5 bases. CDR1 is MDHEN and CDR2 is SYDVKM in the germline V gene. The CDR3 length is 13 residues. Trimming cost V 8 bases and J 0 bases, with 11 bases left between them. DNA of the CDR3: TGTGCCAGCTTTAACGACAGCTCCTACGAGCAGTACTTC. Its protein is CASFNDSSYEQYF.

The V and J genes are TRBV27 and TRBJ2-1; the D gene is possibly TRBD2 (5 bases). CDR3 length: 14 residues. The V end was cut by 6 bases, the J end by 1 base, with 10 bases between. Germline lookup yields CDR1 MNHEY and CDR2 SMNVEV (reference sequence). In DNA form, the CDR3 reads TGTGCCAGCAGCGGGGTAGGGTCCTACAATGAGCAGTTCTTC. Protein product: CASSGVGSYNEQFF.

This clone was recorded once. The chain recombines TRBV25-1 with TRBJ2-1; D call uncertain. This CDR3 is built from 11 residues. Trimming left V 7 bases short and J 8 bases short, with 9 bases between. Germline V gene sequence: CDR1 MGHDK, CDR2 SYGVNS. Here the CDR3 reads CASTGFDEQFF. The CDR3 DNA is TGTGCCAGCACAGGATTCGATGAGCAGTTCTTC.

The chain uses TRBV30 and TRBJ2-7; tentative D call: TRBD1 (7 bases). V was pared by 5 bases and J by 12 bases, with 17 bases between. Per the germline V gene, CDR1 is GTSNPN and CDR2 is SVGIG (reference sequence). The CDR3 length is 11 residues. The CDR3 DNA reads TGTGCCTGGGCGAGAGACAGGGAGGCGTACTTC. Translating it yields CAWARDREAYF.